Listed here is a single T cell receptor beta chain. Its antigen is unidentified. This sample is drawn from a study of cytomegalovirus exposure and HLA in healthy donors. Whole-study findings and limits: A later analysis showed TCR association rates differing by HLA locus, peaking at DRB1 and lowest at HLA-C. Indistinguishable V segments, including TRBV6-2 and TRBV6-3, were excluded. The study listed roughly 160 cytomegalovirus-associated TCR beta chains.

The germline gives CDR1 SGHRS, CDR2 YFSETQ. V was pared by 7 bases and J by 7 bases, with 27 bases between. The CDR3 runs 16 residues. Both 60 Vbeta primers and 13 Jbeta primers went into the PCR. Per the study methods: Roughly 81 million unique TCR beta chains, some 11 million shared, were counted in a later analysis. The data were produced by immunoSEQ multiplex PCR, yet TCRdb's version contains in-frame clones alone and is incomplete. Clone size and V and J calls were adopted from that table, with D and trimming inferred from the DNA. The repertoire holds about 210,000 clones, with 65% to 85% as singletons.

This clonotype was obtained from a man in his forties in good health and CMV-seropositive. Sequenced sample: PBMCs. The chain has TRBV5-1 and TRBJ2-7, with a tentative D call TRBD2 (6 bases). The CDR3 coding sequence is TGCGCCAGCCGACCAGGGATCCTAGGCTCGGAGGGAGAGCAGTACTTC. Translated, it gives CASRPGILGSEGEQYF.